A selection of T cell receptor beta chains follows, all from one sample in a study of T cells after somatic rescue of genetic block. Data came from immunoSEQ multiplex PCR; TCRdb stores just in-frame clones and leaves some out. This sample has under 150,000 clones; about 93% occur once, and the top ten carry 1.4%. The specimen sequenced was peripheral blood mononuclear cells (PBMCs). The receptors come from a woman aged 18-29 years. The CDR3 runs from the conserved cysteine through the conserved F or W. The D gene is left open where the match is weak. The listing skips clone size in some rows; elsewhere it reads once, few, many or a size class.

size	D	V	J	CDR3	DNA
.	.	TRBV18	TRBJ1-2	CASSPPELVRDGYTF	TGTGCCAGCTCACCACCGGAATTAGTGAGGGACGGCTACACCTTC
once	TRBD2	TRBV28	TRBJ2-1	CASSFSGGSYNEQFF	TGTGCCAGCAGTTTCAGCGGGGGGTCCTACAATGAGCAGTTCTTC
.	TRBD1	TRBV7-9	TRBJ2-3	CASPFPRGPPDTQYF	TGTGCCAGCCCATTTCCCAGGGGGCCTCCAGATACGCAGTATTTT
once	.	TRBV9	TRBJ2-1	CASSVDIRGYDSEQFF	TGTGCCAGCAGCGTAGATATTCGAGGGTACGATAGTGAGCAGTTCTTC
few	.	TRBV28	TRBJ1-2	CAIGGEGYGYTF	TGTGCCATCGGGGGAGAGGGCTATGGCTACACCTTC
.	TRBD2	TRBV6-5	TRBJ2-3	CASSRGGAFTDTQYF	TGTGCCAGCAGCCGCGGGGGGGCGTTCACAGATACGCAGTATTTT
.	.	TRBV5-1	TRBJ2-7	CASSLALARREQYF	TGCGCCAGCAGCTTGGCCCTAGCGCGAAGGGAGCAGTACTTC
.	.	TRBV6-1	TRBJ1-5	CASSERGNQPQHF	TGTGCCAGCAGTGAACGCGGTAATCAGCCCCAGCATTTT
.	TRBD1	TRBV2	TRBJ2-7	CASTETGVPGEQYF	TGTGCCAGCACCGAGACAGGGGTCCCCGGCGAGCAGTACTTC
.	.	TRBV6-6	TRBJ1-3	CASSRGIRISGNTIYF	TGTGCCAGCAGTAGAGGTATACGGATCTCTGGAAACACCATATATTTT
.	.	TRBV25-1	TRBJ1-3	CASSASGTPTGNTIYF	TGTGCCAGCAGTGCCTCAGGGACACCGACTGGAAACACCATATATTTT
.	.	TRBV4-2	TRBJ2-1	CASSQVRGLVTREQFF	TGTGCCAGCAGCCAAGTCCGTGGGTTGGTAACCAGAGAGCAGTTCTTC
.	.	TRBV7-2	TRBJ1-2	CASSPDRHYGYTF	TGTGCCAGCAGCCCTGACAGGCACTATGGCTACACCTTC
.	.	TRBV19	TRBJ1-2	CASSLVGDPYGYTF	TGTGCCAGTAGCCTGGTTGGGGACCCCTATGGCTACACCTTC
.	TRBD2	TRBV2	TRBJ2-1	CASRPSTSGGANEQFF	TGTGCCAGCAGACCGAGTACTAGCGGGGGGGCCAATGAGCAGTTCTTC
.	TRBD2	TRBV10-3	TRBJ2-2	CAIRSGGASTGELFF	TGTGCCATCAGGAGCGGGGGGGCTTCCACCGGGGAGCTGTTTTTT
.	TRBD2	TRBV30	TRBJ2-7	CALGRGTYEQYF	TGTGCCCTGGGGAGGGGTACCTACGAGCAGTACTTC